The 2 T cell receptor beta chains in this list originate from one sample, sequenced in a study of blood T cell repertoires in COVID-19. Assay: immunoSEQ multiplex PCR; the TCRdb copy retains only in-frame clones and omits some. The sample yields 55,000 or so clones, 87% seen once. Sequenced material: peripheral blood. All receptors derive from a man between 40 and 49 years old with COVID-19, enrolled during active disease.

This clone was detected only once. The rearrangement uses TRBV27 and TRBJ2-7; 7 bases are shared with TRBD1. The length of the CDR3 is 13 residues. CDR1 is MNHEY and CDR2 is SMNVEV in the germline V gene (reference sequence). Trimming cost V 6 bases and J 1 base; bases outside gene matches: 3. The CDR3 loop is CASSGDRSYEQYF. Written as DNA, the CDR3 is TGTGCCAGCAGCGGGGACAGATCCTACGAGCAGTACTTC.

V usage is TRBV28 and J usage is TRBJ1-2; possibly TRBD1 for D (5 bases). Per germline, CDR1 MDHEN and CDR2 SYDVKM. V lost 6 bases and J lost 4, with 9 bases in between. This CDR3 contains 12 residues. CDR3 in amino acids: CASSSTAYGYTF. In nucleotides, the CDR3 is TGTGCCAGCAGCTCGACAGCCTATGGCTACACCTTC.